What follows describes a single TCR beta chain. Its antigen is not known. The germline V gene has CDR1 DFQATT and CDR2 SNEGSKA (reference sequence). V lost 4 bases and J 13 bases, leaving 14 bases between the germline ends. The CDR3 sequence is 11 residues long. The data originate from a study of long-term antiretroviral therapy in people with HIV. General observations from the study: Clones that had undergone expansion before ART dominated the repertoire at all time points.

It was version v3.0 of the immunoSEQ assay that was run at survey level. The repertoire was sequenced with immunoSEQ multiplex PCR; TCRdb's copy has only in-frame clones and lacks some. The data hold approximately 35,000 clones, with 94% observed a single time. This TCR was sampled from a woman aged 45-65 years with HIV. Sequencing used unsorted PBMCs, obtained just over 5 years after starting antiretroviral therapy. The chain joins TRBV20-1 to TRBJ2-1; D gene unclear. DNA for the CDR3: TGCAGTGCTAACCACCAAAAAACCCAGTTCTTC. Translated: CSANHQKTQFF.